This T cell receptor (beta chain) was found in a study of shared clonotypes between healthy human individuals (dated by TCRdb to 2018 to 2021). About the full investigation: The cohort included three men and a couple of women between 18 and 49 years of age. Per donor, three plates each were used for CD4 naive and CD4 memory, two for CD8 naive, and one for CD8 memory. Per donor, leukapheresis produced somewhere between about 0.9 and 10 billion PBMCs. Libraries were prepared and TCR repertoires were sequenced by different laboratories using diverse techniques, in order to increase sequencing depth and limit assay-specific biases. Blood TCR repertoires of roughly five healthy adults were deeply sequenced to estimate repertoire size and the extent of clonotype sharing between individuals.

Overall study results and their limits: Incomplete sequencing was indicated by rarefaction of sorted-subset datasets, despite the large sequencing depth. Only blood was sampled, and tissue TCR repertoires likely differ from those in blood. Pairwise subsampling indicated that sequencing depth was expected to affect the degree of clonotype sharing among donors. Estimated clonotype richness was generally larger for naive than for memory subsets. Because the study included a small number of donors, the genetic and exposure-history diversity represented was limited. Compared with non-shared clonotypes, the clonotypes found in all four sorted-subset donors had higher generation probabilities. Roughly 5.2% of naive CD4, 3% to 3.5% of naive CD8, 2.3% of memory CD4, and 0.35% to 0.4% of memory CD8 clonotypes were shared across several donors.

The donors were healthy, HIV-negative adults with no recently reported acute infections or vaccinations. Only Caucasian adults living in Nashville, Tennessee, USA were represented among the donors. CD4+ T cells were enriched by magnetic negative selection; naive cells were then positively selected on CD45RA, and the negative fraction formed the memory subset. Blood was obtained by leukapheresis, after which PBMCs were separated by Ficoll-Histopaque density gradient centrifugation and cryopreserved in liquid nitrogen vapor phase. Analytical flow cytometry was used to check the purity and quantity of each magnetically sorted T cell population. Each sorted fraction had its genomic DNA isolated and then quantified by UV absorbance on a Nanodrop 2000c. V has 8 bases trimmed and J has 5 bases trimmed; junction bases matching no gene number 4. The CDR3, cysteine through phenylalanine, is 13 amino acids long. Only the CDR3 region is kept as DNA, spanning 39 bases read in frame from base 1. Taken from the germline V gene (reference sequence), the CDR1 and CDR2 loops are MNHEY and SMNVEV.

Worth noting for this clone: Its specific antigen is unknown. Base-call qualities are not available, and no considerably larger clone is one nucleotide away.

TCR CDR3 regions were amplified from genomic DNA by multiplex PCR using the deep immunoSEQ assay. Genomic DNA extracted from each cell subset was distributed evenly over all wells of several immunoSEQ 96-well plates, and each plate served as one replicate. For sorted subsets, each replicate PCR was loaded with approximately 190 ng genomic DNA, equivalent to 30,000 or so T cell genomes. The purified libraries were quantified using a Qubit 3.0 fluorometer, sized with a Bioanalyzer 2100, and then quantified again using the KAPA Library Quantification kit. Every immunoSEQ 96-well plate was sequenced on a dedicated single-read 150-cycle Illumina NextSeq 550 flow cell. Per the original workflow: Because the immunoSEQ output included only junctional sequences and no quality scores, the filtering could not be the same as the filtering used for full-length reads. Sequences were annotated with PyIR, a Python wrapper for IgBLAST v1.9, using IMGT germline references to assign V/J genes and CDR3. Reads with weak V/J assignments (E-value above 1e-6), missing CDR3, stop codons, out-of-frame junctions, or ambiguous translated residues were removed. V3J clonotypes were defined by identical inferred V gene, J gene, and CDR3 amino acid sequence. Percentage overlap between repertoires was calculated by dividing the number of shared unique clonotypes by the size of the smaller repertoire. RTK rarefaction, the Chao1 estimator, and Recon v2.1 estimates of unobserved clonotypes were used to assess repertoire richness. Generation probabilities were computed with OLGA for all TCRbeta clonotypes obtained by the gDNA method from four donors. The clones in this table, taken by TCRdb from immuneACCESS, are in-frame only. Not every clone is retained; where verified, under half of the shortfall comes from an unresolved V gene, and the cause of the rest is unknown. That table gives V, J and clone size, and the DNA gave D and trimming. The sample data list 1,100,000 or so clones, and 78% of these were observed just once. The ten largest clones represent 0.4% to 0.55% of the sample.

Recombination connected TRBV27 to TRBJ1-1; the junction holds 11 bases that match TRBD1. This receptor was taken from a young man in good health. Some clones in this sample may be carry-over from other donors' samples. Specimen: memory CD4+ T cells from PBMCs. The cell subset or site tag for this specimen amounts to: CD45RA-negative fraction. The nucleotide sequence reads TGTGCCAGCTGGACAGGGGGCTGGACTGAAGCTTTCTTT. Translated, it gives CASWTGGWTEAFF.